This paragraph reports one T cell receptor (beta chain). What it binds is not known. For the second PCR, which ran for about 7 to 11 cycles, a sample-barcoded 5' primer and a J-beta primer mix were used. TCRdb analysed the 5' RACE reads with MiXCR anew, one entry per CDR3 protein. The sample has 1.5 million to 2 million distinct CDR3 sequences, around 42% seen once; the top ten hold about 23%. These data belong to a study of blood T cells in healthy people across ages. CDR1 is DFQATT, CDR2 SNEGSKA, per germline (reference sequence). This CDR3 region has 12 residues. Deletions cut 3 bases from V and 8 bases from J, with 13 bases between. Overall study results and limits: Long-lived donors carried more naive CD4+ cells and greater diversity than aged donors. Possibly confounding the expanded clonotype changes was the fact that donor CMV status was unknown. Researchers report that TCR beta diversity correlated strongly with naive T cell percentage.

The clonotype comes from a human donor in good health. This chain connects TRBV20-1 to TRBJ1-2; no clear D gene. Sequenced: blood. CDR3: CSARDQLRGYTF. CDR3 nucleotides: TGCAGTGCTAGGGACCAGCTCAGGGGCTACACCTTC.